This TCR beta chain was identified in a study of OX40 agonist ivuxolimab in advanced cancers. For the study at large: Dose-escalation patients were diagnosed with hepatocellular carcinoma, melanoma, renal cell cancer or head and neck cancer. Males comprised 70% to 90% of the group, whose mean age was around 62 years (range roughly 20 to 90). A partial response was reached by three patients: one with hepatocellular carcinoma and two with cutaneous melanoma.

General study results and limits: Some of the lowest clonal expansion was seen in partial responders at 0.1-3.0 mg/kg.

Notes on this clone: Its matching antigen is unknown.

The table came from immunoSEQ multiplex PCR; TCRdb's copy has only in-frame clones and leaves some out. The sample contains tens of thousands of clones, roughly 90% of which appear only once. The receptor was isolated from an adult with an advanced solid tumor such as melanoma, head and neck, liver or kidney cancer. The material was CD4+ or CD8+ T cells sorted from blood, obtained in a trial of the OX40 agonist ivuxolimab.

CDR3 residues: CASSTRTAWPTYEQYF. For the CDR3, the DNA is TGTGCCAGTAGTACTCGGACAGCCTGGCCAACCTACGAGCAGTACTTC. This sequence joins TRBV19 and TRBJ2-7; tentative D call: TRBD1 (6 bases). The CDR3 consists of 16 residues. Germline assignment: CDR1 LNHDA and CDR2 SQIVND (reference sequence). Trimming removed 4 bases at V and 2 bases at J, with 18 bases between.